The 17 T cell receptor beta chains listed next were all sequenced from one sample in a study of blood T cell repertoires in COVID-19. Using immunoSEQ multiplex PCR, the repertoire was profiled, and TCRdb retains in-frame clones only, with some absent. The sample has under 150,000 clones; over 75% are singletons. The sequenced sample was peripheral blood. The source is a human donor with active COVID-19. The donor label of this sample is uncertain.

CDR3 nucleotide sequence: TGTGCCAGCTCACCACAGGGGGCTGGAAACACCATATATTTT. Its protein is CASSPQGAGNTIYF. The chain recombines TRBV18 with TRBJ1-3; D possibly corresponds to TRBD1 (6 bases). Germline lookup yields CDR1 KGHSH and CDR2 LQKENI. Trimming removed 1 base at V and 2 bases at J, with 6 bases between. The CDR3 has 14 residues.

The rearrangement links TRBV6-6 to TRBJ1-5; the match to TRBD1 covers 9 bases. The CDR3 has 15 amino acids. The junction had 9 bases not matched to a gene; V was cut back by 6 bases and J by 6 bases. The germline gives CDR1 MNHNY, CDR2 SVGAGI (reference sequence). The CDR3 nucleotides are TGTGCCAGCAGCTCTCGACAGGGGGAGGCTCAGCCCCAGCATTTT. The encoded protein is CASSSRQGEAQPQHF.

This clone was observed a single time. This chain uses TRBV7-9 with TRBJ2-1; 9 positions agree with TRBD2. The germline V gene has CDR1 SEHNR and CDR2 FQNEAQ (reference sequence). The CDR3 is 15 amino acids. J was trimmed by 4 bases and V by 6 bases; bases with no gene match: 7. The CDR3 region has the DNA TGTGCCAGCAGTCCTAGCGGGGCCCAATACAATGAGCAGTTCTTC. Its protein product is CASSPSGAQYNEQFF.

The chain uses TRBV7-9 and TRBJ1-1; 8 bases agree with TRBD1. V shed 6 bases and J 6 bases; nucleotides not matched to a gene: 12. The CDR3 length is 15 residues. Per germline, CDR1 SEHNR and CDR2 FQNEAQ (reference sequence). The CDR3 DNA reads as TGTGCCAGCAGGCAGGGACAGGTATCCTGGGCTGAAGCTTTCTTT. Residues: CASRQGQVSWAEAFF.

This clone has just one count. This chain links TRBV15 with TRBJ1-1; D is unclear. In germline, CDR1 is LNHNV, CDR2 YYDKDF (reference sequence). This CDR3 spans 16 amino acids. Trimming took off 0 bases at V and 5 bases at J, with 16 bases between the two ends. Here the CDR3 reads CATSREVAGLWTEAFF. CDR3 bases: TGTGCCACCAGCAGAGAGGTGGCAGGTCTTTGGACTGAAGCTTTCTTT. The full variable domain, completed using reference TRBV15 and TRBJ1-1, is DAMVIQNPRYQVTQFGKPVTLSCSQTLNHNVMYWYQQKSSQAPKLLFHYYDKDFNNEADTPDNFQSRRPNTSFCFLDIRSPGLGDTAMYLCATSREVAGLWTEAFFGQGTRLTVV.

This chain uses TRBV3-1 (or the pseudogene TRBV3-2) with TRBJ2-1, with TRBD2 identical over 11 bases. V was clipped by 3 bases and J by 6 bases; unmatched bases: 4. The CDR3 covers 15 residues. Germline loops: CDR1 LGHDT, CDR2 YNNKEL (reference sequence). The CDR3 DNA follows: TGTGCCAGCAGCCAGGGACTAGCGGAAACCAATGAGCAGTTCTTC. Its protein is CASSQGLAETNEQFF.

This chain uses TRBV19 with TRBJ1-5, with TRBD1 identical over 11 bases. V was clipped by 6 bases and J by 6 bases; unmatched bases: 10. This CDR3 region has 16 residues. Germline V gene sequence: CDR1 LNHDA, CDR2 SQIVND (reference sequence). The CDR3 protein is CASRTTGTGGVQPQHF. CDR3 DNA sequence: TGTGCCAGTAGAACCACCGGGACAGGGGGTGTTCAGCCCCAGCATTTT. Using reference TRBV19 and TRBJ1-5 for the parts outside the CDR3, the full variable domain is DGGITQSPKYLFRKEGQNVTLSCEQNLNHDAMYWYRQDPGQGLRLIYYSQIVNDFQKGDIAEGYSVSREKKESFPLTVTSAQKNPTAFYLCASRTTGTGGVQPQHFGDGTRLSIL.

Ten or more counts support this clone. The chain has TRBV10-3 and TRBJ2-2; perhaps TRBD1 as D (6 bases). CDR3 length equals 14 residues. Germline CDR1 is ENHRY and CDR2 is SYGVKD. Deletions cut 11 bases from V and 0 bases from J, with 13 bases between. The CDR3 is CAVQDSPNTGELFF. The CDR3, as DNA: TGTGCCGTTCAGGACAGCCCGAACACCGGGGAGCTGTTTTTT.

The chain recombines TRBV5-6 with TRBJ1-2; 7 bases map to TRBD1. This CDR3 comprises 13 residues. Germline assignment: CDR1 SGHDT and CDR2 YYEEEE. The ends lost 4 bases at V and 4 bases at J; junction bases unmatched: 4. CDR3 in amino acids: CASSETGVYGYTF. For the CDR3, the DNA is TGTGCCAGCAGCGAAACAGGGGTCTATGGCTACACCTTC.

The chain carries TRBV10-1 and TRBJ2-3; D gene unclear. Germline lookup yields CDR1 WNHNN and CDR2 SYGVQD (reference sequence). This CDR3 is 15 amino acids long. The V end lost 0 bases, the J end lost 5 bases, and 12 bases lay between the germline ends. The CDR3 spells CASSESYQILDTQYF. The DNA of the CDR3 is TGCGCCAGCAGTGAGTCTTATCAGATTCTAGATACGCAGTATTTT.

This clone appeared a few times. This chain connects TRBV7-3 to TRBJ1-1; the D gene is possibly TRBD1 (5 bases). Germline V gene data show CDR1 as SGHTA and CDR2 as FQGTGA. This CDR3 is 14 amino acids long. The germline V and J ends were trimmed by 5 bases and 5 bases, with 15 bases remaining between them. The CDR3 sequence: CASSEQGGRTEAFF. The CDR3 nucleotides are TGTGCCAGCAGCGAGCAGGGCGGTAGAACTGAAGCTTTCTTT. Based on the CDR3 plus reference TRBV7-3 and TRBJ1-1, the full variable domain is GAGVSQTPSNKVTEKGKYVELRCDPISGHTALYWYRQSLGQGPEFLIYFQGTGAADDSGLPNDRFFAVRPEGSVSTLKIQRTERGDSAVYLCASSEQGGRTEAFFGQGTRLTVV.

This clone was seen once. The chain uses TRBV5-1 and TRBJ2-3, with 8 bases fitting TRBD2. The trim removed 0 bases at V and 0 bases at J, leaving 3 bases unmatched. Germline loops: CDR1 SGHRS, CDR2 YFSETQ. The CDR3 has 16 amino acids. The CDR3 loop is CASSLAAGGSTDTQYF. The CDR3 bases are TGCGCCAGCAGCTTGGCGGCGGGGGGTAGCACAGATACGCAGTATTTT.

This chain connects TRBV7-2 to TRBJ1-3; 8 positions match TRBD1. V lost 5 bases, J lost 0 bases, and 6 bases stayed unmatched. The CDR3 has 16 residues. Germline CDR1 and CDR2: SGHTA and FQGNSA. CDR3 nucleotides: TGTGCCAGCAGCCCCCAGACAGGGGTCTCTGGAAACACCATATATTTT. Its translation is CASSPQTGVSGNTIYF.

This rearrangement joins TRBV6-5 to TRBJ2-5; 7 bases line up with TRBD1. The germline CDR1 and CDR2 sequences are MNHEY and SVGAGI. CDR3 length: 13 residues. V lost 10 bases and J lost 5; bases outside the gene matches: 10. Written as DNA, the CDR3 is TGTGCCACCAGATACAGGGGTCCCGAGACCCAGTACTTC. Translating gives CATRYRGPETQYF.

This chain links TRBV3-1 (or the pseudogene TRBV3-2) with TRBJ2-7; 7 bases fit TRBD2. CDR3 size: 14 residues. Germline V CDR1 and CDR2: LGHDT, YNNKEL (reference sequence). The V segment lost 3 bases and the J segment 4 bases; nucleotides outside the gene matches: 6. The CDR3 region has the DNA TGTGCCAGCAGCCAGCGGGGACTACAATACGAGCAGTACTTC. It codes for CASSQRGLQYEQYF.

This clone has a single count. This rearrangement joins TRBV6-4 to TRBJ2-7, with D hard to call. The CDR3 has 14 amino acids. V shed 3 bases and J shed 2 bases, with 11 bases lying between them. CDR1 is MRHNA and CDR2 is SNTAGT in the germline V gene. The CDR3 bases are TGTGCCAGCAGTGAATCCGCGAGTACCTACGAGCAGTACTTC. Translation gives CASSESASTYEQYF.

CDR3 nucleotides: TGTGCCAGCTCACCACGGCAAAATGGAAACACCATATATTTT. It specifies CASSPRQNGNTIYF. This chain uses TRBV18 with TRBJ1-3; D is uncertain. Trimming left V 1 base short and J 3 bases short, with 7 bases between. The germline V gene encodes CDR1 KGHSH and CDR2 LQKENI. The CDR3 covers 14 residues.